The next 30 T cell receptor beta chains were all read from a single sample in a study of blood T cell repertoires in COVID-19. Generated by immunoSEQ multiplex PCR, the TCRdb table keeps only in-frame clones and is missing some. The repertoire holds 150,000 to 200,000 clones, with roughly 88% as singletons. The sample comprised PBMCs or T cells enriched from blood (not recorded which). The source is a man in his sixties or seventies who had been exposed to COVID-19.

The chain recombines TRBV12-3 or TRBV12-4 with TRBJ1-2, with TRBD1 identical over 8 bases. The junction had 5 bases not matched to a gene; V was cut back by 6 bases and J by 8 bases. The CDR3 spans 12 residues. The CDR3 is CASRADRDGYTF. The CDR3 coding sequence is TGTGCCAGCAGGGCGGACAGGGACGGCTACACCTTC.

This chain uses TRBV19 with TRBJ1-5; 9 bases map to TRBD1. J was trimmed by 3 bases and V by 3 bases; bases with no gene match: 9. CDR1 and CDR2 (germline): LNHDA, SQIVND (reference sequence). The CDR3 consists of 17 residues. CDR3 sequence reads: CASSIKGTGSFNQPQHF. As DNA, the CDR3 is TGTGCCAGTAGTATTAAGGGGACAGGGTCTTTCAATCAGCCCCAGCATTTT.

The V call is TRBV27, the J call TRBJ1-1, with D uncertain. Trimming cost V 6 bases and J 2 bases, with 4 bases left between them. Germline values: CDR1 MNHEY, CDR2 SMNVEV (reference sequence). The length of the CDR3 is 11 residues. The CDR3 region has the DNA TGTGCCAGCAGACACAACACTGAAGCTTTCTTT. Amino acids: CASRHNTEAFF.

The chain carries TRBV7-9 and TRBJ2-3, with a weak D call TRBD1 (6 bases). The CDR3 loop spans 18 amino acids. The V gene lost 5 bases and the J gene lost 0 bases, with 21 bases spanning the gap. Germline V gene data show CDR1 as SEHNR and CDR2 as FQNEAQ (reference sequence). The CDR3 sequence: CASSRWTANSFSTDTQYF. As DNA, the CDR3 is TGTGCCAGCAGCCGATGGACAGCTAACTCCTTTAGCACAGATACGCAGTATTTT.

V gene TRBV9 combines with J gene TRBJ2-3; 8 nucleotides match TRBD1. This CDR3 spans 16 amino acids. V shed 4 bases and J 1 base; nucleotides not matched to a gene: 8. CDR1 is SGDLS and CDR2 is YYNGEE in the germline V gene. The CDR3 spells CASSPLGQAGTDTQYF. The CDR3 bases are TGTGCCAGCAGCCCCTTGGGACAGGCAGGCACAGATACGCAGTATTTT.

This sequence joins TRBV5-5 and TRBJ1-1, with 8 bases that match TRBD1. V trimming: 6 bases; J trimming: 0 bases; junction bases outside the gene matches: 4. Germline CDR1 is SGHKS and CDR2 is YYEKEE (reference sequence). This CDR3 is 14 amino acids long. This CDR3 is CASTWTGMNTEAFF. The CDR3 DNA sequence: TGTGCCAGCACCTGGACAGGGATGAACACTGAAGCTTTCTTT.

This clone was observed once. The CDR3, as DNA: TGTGCCACCAGCACCCGGGACAGCTACTACACCTTC. It specifies CATSTRDSYYTF. The rearrangement joins TRBV15 to TRBJ1-2; 7 bases agree with TRBD1. The CDR3 has 12 amino acids. The germline V gene encodes CDR1 LNHNV and CDR2 YYDKDF (reference sequence). Trimming removed 4 bases from V and 10 bases from J; junction bases left unmatched: 6.

V usage is TRBV24-1 and J usage is TRBJ2-1, with D perhaps TRBD2 (5 bases). CDR3 length: 15 residues. The V and J ends lost 6 bases and 0 bases respectively, with 11 bases between them. Germline V gene lookup returns CDR1 KGHDR and CDR2 SFDVKD. CDR3 DNA sequence: TGTGCCACCAGTCGAGAGGGATACTCCTACAATGAGCAGTTCTTC. This sequence encodes CATSREGYSYNEQFF.

The rearrangement joins TRBV9 to TRBJ1-2, with TRBD1 identical over 11 bases. V shed 4 bases and J 4 bases; nucleotides not matched to a gene: 6. CDR3 length equals 15 residues. Germline CDR1 reads SGDLS; CDR2 reads YYNGEE. CDR3 amino acids: CASSLGQGAVYGYTF. The CDR3 DNA is TGTGCCAGCAGCCTCGGACAGGGGGCTGTCTATGGCTACACCTTC.

This clone turned up a few times. V gene TRBV30 combines with J gene TRBJ2-2; D perhaps matches TRBD2 (6 bases). The ends were cut back, 5 bases at V and 5 bases at J, with 21 bases in the middle. This CDR3 contains 16 residues. Germline V lookup: CDR1 GTSNPN, CDR2 SVGIG (reference sequence). The CDR3 here is CAWDSRREGGTGELFF. The CDR3 nucleotides read TGTGCCTGGGATTCCCGGAGAGAAGGAGGGACCGGGGAGCTGTTTTTT.

The V and J genes are TRBV3-1 (or the pseudogene TRBV3-2) and TRBJ1-6; 10 bases agree with TRBD1. V trimming: 3 bases; J trimming: 3 bases; junction bases outside the gene matches: 5. There are 17 residues in the CDR3. The germline gives CDR1 LGHDT, CDR2 YNNKEL (reference sequence). The CDR3 DNA follows: TGTGCCAGCAGCCAGAGGACAGGGGGATTCTATAATTCACCCCTCCACTTT. Translating gives CASSQRTGGFYNSPLHF.

The chain recombines TRBV28 with TRBJ1-6; 10 positions agree with TRBD1. The J segment lost 2 bases and the V segment lost 6 bases, leaving 7 bases of the junction unmatched. The CDR3 is made up of 17 amino acids. CDR1 is MDHEN and CDR2 is SYDVKM in the germline V gene. CDR3 amino acids: CASRPDRGLPYNSPLHF. The CDR3 nucleotides read TGTGCCAGCAGGCCCGACAGGGGGCTTCCCTATAATTCACCCCTCCACTTT.

The chain is built from TRBV6-4 and TRBJ2-7; 12 bases line up with TRBD2. V lost 0 bases and J lost 5; bases outside the gene matches: 8. The germline V gene encodes CDR1 MRHNA and CDR2 SNTAGT. The CDR3 consists of 17 residues. The CDR3 protein is CASSDSGLAGKGDEQYF. The DNA of the CDR3 is TGTGCCAGCAGTGACTCGGGACTAGCGGGTAAAGGCGACGAGCAGTACTTC.

This sequence joins TRBV11-2 and TRBJ2-7; 9 bases are shared with TRBD2. Germline V CDR1 and CDR2: SGHAT, FQNNGV. There are 14 residues in the CDR3. Trimming cost V 9 bases and J 2 bases; bases outside gene matches: 8. The CDR3 DNA reads as TGTGCCAGTTCGATTAGCGGGAGCCCCTACGAGCAGTACTTC. It specifies CASSISGSPYEQYF.

This clone has just a few counts. This chain uses TRBV6-5 with TRBJ1-1; TRBD1 is a possible D gene (6 bases). The length of the CDR3 is 14 residues. CDR1 is MNHEY, CDR2 SVGAGI, per germline. Trimming shortened V by 2 bases and J by 1 base, and 8 bases separated the two germline ends. This CDR3 is CASSYDRRNTEAFF. The CDR3 nucleotides are TGTGCCAGCAGTTACGACAGGAGGAACACTGAAGCTTTCTTT.

This chain links TRBV19 with TRBJ1-2, with 7 bases fitting TRBD1. Looked up from germline, CDR1 is LNHDA and CDR2 is SQIVND (reference sequence). The CDR3 totals 12 residues. The ends lost 7 bases at V and 7 bases at J; junction bases unmatched: 6. The CDR3 region has the DNA TGTGCCAGTAACCAAGGGGGCAGTGGCTACACCTTC. Encoded protein: CASNQGGSGYTF.

V and J are TRBV28 and TRBJ2-7; tentative D call: TRBD2 (6 bases). The germline V gene encodes CDR1 MDHEN and CDR2 SYDVKM. Trimming took 2 bases from V and 3 from J, leaving 11 bases between them. The CDR3 spans 14 residues. In nucleotides, the CDR3 is TGTGCCAGCAGTTTACTACGGGAGTACTACGAGCAGTACTTC. Translation: CASSLLREYYEQYF.

This chain connects TRBV24-1 to TRBJ2-3; 8 bases are shared with TRBD1. With V trimmed by 12 bases and J by 4 bases, 11 bases remained unmatched. CDR3 size: 14 residues. Germline V gives CDR1 KGHDR, CDR2 SFDVKD. The DNA of the CDR3 is TGTGCCGTAAGTAGACAGGGGCTCCCAGATACGCAGTATTTT. Translating gives CAVSRQGLPDTQYF.

The chain employs TRBV7-6 and TRBJ1-1; D might be TRBD1 (6 bases). V gave up 3 bases and J gave up 8 bases, with 13 bases separating them. The CDR3 contains 13 residues. Germline CDR1 is SGHVS and CDR2 is FNYEAQ. CDR3 nucleotides: TGTGCCAGCAGCTTCATCAGGGGCGGAGAAGCTTTCTTT. Translating it yields CASSFIRGGEAFF.

V and J are TRBV28 and TRBJ2-3; 7 nucleotides agree with TRBD1. CDR1 is MDHEN, CDR2 SYDVKM, per germline. This CDR3 comprises 15 residues. The junction had 7 bases not matched to a gene; V was cut back by 6 bases and J by 1 base. The CDR3 DNA reads TGTGCCAGCAGAGGGGGACAGCGTCGCACAGATACGCAGTATTTT. It encodes CASRGGQRRTDTQYF.

This chain's CDR3 is CASNLGGPKTEAFF. The CDR3 bases are TGCGCCAGCAACCTCGGGGGGCCCAAAACCGAAGCTTTCTTT. This chain links TRBV5-1 with TRBJ1-1; possible D gene TRBD1, 6 bases. The CDR3 extends over 14 amino acids. Germline V gene data show CDR1 as SGHRS and CDR2 as YFSETQ. Trimming stripped 6 bases from V and 8 bases from J, with 20 bases between.

This clone was recorded a few times. The chain employs TRBV5-6 and TRBJ2-2, with 9 nucleotides matching TRBD1. This CDR3 is 17 amino acids long. J lost 1 base, V lost 4 bases, and 8 bases had no gene match. Germline assignment: CDR1 SGHDT and CDR2 YYEEEE. CDR3 DNA: TGTGCCAGCAGCCGAGACAGGGGGAATGTGAACACCGGGGAGCTGTTTTTT. The encoded protein is CASSRDRGNVNTGELFF.

The chain couples TRBV18 to TRBJ2-3; 10 bases line up with TRBD2. Germline assignment: CDR1 KGHSH and CDR2 LQKENI. The length of the CDR3 is 20 residues. J lost 4 bases, V lost 1 base, and 17 bases had no gene match. CDR3 region: CASSPQEVSSSGSYPDTQYF. The CDR3, as DNA: TGTGCCAGCTCACCACAAGAAGTCTCCTCTAGCGGGAGTTATCCAGATACGCAGTATTTT.

The V and J genes are TRBV19 and TRBJ2-2; perhaps TRBD2 as D (6 bases). Between the trimmed V and J ends, which lost 4 bases and 3 bases, there was a span of 9 bases. The CDR3 is made up of 14 amino acids. The germline gives CDR1 LNHDA, CDR2 SQIVND (reference sequence). The CDR3 DNA sequence: TGTGCCAGTAGTAGCGGAGGGGACACCGGGGAGCTGTTTTTT. It specifies CASSSGGDTGELFF.

The rearrangement joins TRBV19 to TRBJ2-2; D uncertain. The CDR3 loop spans 14 amino acids. From germline, CDR1 is LNHDA and CDR2 SQIVND (reference sequence). Trimming removed 7 bases at V and 1 base at J, with 10 bases between. CDR3 region: CASINTGNTGELFF. The CDR3 nucleotides read TGTGCCAGTATCAATACTGGGAACACCGGGGAGCTGTTTTTT. The full variable domain, with the rest looked up from reference TRBV19 and TRBJ2-2, is DGGITQSPKYLFRKEGQNVTLSCEQNLNHDAMYWYRQDPGQGLRLIYYSQIVNDFQKGDIAEGYSVSREKKESFPLTVTSAQKNPTAFYLCASINTGNTGELFFGEGSRLTVL.

The gene calls are TRBV6-5 and TRBJ1-5; D unclear. The ends were cut back, 5 bases at V and 0 bases at J, with 8 bases in the middle. The CDR3 consists of 14 residues. CDR1 MNHEY and CDR2 SVGAGI come from the germline V gene. The CDR3 sequence is CASSPGSSNQPQHF. The CDR3 nucleotides read TGTGCCAGCAGTCCCGGGAGTAGCAATCAGCCCCAGCATTTT.

The rearrangement links TRBV28 to TRBJ1-5, with D perhaps matching TRBD1 (6 bases). The CDR3 has 17 amino acids. V was shortened by 5 bases and J by 3 bases, with 20 bases between the two germline ends. CDR1 and CDR2 from the germline V gene are MDHEN and SYDVKM. CDR3 sequence (DNA): TGTGCCAGCAGTACCCGGGGGAGGGGGGCCCCCAATCAGCCCCAGCATTTT. This sequence encodes CASSTRGRGAPNQPQHF.

V is TRBV7-6 and J is TRBJ2-7, with 9 positions matching TRBD1. The CDR3 runs 14 residues. The junction had 9 bases not matched to a gene; V was cut back by 8 bases and J by 4 bases. Germline CDR1 SGHVS, CDR2 FNYEAQ. CDR3 region: CASSPGTGTYEQYF. The DNA of the CDR3 is TGTGCCAGCTCCCCCGGGACAGGGACTTACGAGCAGTACTTC.

The gene calls are TRBV28 and TRBJ2-1; D perhaps matches TRBD1 (6 bases). V was clipped by 2 bases and J by 7 bases, with 15 bases between them. This CDR3 comprises 15 residues. CDR1 MDHEN and CDR2 SYDVKM come from the germline V gene. CDR3 in amino acids: CASSLTGGKRNEQFF. The CDR3, as DNA: TGTGCCAGCAGTTTAACTGGGGGCAAGAGAAATGAGCAGTTCTTC.

The chain links TRBV7-2 to TRBJ1-1; TRBD1 is a possible D gene (5 bases). Looked up from germline, CDR1 is SGHTA and CDR2 is FQGNSA. The CDR3 length is 12 residues. V shed 2 bases and J shed 8 bases, with 9 bases lying between them. CDR3: CASSLSWGEAFF. CDR3 DNA sequence: TGTGCCAGCAGCTTAAGCTGGGGCGAAGCTTTCTTT.